The 2 T cell receptor beta chains listed next were all sequenced from one sample in a study of beta chain features in type 1 diabetes. Whole-study results and caveats: Moderate but significant shortening of TCRB CDR3s was recorded in all four CD4+ subsets from Type 1 diabetes patients.

cDNA synthesis used the whole RNA isolate, giving expressed TCRB sequences. Generated by immunoSEQ multiplex PCR, the TCRdb table keeps only in-frame clones and is missing some. The table includes 160,000 or so clones, approximately 10% detected once. Which antigens these TCRs recognize remains unknown. The specimen was central memory CD4+ T cells from blood. Source of these receptors: a woman aged 25-40 years with type 1 diabetes.

The CDR3 bases are TGTGCCAGCAGCTCACGGACAGGAGAAGAGACCCAGTACTTC. As protein: CASSSRTGEETQYF. The chain employs TRBV5-5 and TRBJ2-5, with 7 bases identical to TRBD1. The CDR3 contains 14 residues. With V trimmed by 3 bases and J by 3 bases, 5 bases remained unmatched. Germline-derived CDR1 and CDR2 are SGHKS and YYEKEE (reference sequence).

V is TRBV7-9 and J is TRBJ2-5; 11 bases match TRBD1. Losses at the gene ends were 1 base for V and 4 bases for J; bases not matched to a gene: 5. Germline V gene lookup returns CDR1 SEHNR and CDR2 FQNEAQ (reference sequence). CDR3 length: 16 amino acids. The CDR3 is CASSLDYGTGGETQYF. CDR3 bases: TGTGCCAGCAGCTTAGATTACGGGACAGGGGGAGAGACCCAGTACTTC.